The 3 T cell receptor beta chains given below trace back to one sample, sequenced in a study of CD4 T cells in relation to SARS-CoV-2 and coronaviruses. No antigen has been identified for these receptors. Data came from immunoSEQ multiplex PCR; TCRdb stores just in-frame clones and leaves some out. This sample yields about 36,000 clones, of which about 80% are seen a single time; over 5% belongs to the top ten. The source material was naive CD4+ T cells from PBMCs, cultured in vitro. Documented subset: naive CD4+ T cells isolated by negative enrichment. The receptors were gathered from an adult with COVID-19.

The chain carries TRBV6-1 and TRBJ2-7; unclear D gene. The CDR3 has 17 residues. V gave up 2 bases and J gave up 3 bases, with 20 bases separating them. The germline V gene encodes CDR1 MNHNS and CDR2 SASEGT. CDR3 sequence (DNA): TGTGCCAGCAGTGAATTCAGCCGCTCCGACCTCCGCTACGAGCAGTACTTC. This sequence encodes CASSEFSRSDLRYEQYF.

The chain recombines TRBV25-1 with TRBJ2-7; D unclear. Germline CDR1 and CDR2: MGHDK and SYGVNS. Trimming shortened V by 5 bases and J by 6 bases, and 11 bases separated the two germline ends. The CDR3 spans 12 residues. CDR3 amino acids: CASSLGRSEQYF. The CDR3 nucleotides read TGTGCCAGCAGTCTGGGTAGGAGCGAGCAGTACTTC.

For the CDR3, the DNA is TGTGCCATCAGTGATATCAGGGGTAACTATGGCTACACCTTC. Its translation is CAISDIRGNYGYTF. The chain employs TRBV10-3 and TRBJ1-2, with D perhaps TRBD1 (6 bases). The V and J ends lost 3 bases and 1 base respectively, with 9 bases between them. Germline-derived CDR1 and CDR2 are ENHRY and SYGVKD. The CDR3 has 14 residues.